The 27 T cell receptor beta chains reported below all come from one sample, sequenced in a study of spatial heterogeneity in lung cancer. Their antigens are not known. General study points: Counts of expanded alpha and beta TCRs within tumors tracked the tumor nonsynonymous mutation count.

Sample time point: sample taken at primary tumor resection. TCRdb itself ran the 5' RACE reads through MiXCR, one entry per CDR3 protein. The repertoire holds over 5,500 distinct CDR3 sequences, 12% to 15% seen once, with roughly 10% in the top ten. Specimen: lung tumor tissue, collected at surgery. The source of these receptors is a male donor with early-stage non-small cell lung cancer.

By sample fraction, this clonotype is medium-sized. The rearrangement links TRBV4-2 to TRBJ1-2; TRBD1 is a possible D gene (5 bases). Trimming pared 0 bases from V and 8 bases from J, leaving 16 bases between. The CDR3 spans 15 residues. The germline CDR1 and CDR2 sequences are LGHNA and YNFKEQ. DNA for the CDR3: TGTGCCAGCAGCCAAGATCCGGGGGATTACGAGGGCTACACCTTC. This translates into CASSQDPGDYEGYTF.

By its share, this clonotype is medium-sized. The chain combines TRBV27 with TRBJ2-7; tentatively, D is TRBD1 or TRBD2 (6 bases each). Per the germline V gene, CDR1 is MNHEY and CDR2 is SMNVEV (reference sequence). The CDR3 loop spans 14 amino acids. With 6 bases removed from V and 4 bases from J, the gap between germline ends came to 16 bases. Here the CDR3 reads CASRGGGRRYEQYF. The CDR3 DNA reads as TGTGCCAGCAGAGGAGGGGGGAGAAGGTACGAGCAGTACTTC.

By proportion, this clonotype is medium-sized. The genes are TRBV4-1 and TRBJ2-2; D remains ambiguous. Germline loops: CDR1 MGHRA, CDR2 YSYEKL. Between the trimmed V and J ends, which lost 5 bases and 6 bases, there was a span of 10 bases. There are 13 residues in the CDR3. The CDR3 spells CASSGPGAGELFF. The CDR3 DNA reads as TGCGCCAGCAGCGGACCTGGCGCCGGGGAGCTGTTTTTT.

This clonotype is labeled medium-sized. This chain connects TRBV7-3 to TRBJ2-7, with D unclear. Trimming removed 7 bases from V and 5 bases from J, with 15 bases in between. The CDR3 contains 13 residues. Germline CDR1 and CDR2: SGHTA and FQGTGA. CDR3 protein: CASTPRAQDEQYF. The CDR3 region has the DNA TGTGCCAGCACCCCGCGCGCGCAGGACGAGCAGTACTTC.

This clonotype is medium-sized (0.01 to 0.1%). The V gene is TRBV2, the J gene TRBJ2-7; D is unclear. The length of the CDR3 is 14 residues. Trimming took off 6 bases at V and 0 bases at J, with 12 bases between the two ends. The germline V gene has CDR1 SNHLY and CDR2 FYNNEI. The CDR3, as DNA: TGTGCCAGCAGCCAGGACGGCGGCTCCTACGAGCAGTACTTC. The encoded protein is CASSQDGGSYEQYF.

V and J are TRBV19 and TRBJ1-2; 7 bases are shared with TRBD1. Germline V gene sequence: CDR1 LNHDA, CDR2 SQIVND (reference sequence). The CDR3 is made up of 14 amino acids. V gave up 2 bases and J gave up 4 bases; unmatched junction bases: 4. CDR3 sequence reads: CASSIIGDSYGYTF. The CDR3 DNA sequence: TGTGCCAGTAGTATAATAGGGGACAGCTATGGCTACACCTTC.

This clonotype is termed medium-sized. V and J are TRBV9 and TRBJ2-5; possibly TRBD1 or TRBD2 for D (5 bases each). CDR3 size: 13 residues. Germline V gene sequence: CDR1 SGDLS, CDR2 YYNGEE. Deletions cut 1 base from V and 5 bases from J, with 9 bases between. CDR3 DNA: TGTGCCAGCAGCGTAAAGTGGGGGGAGACCCAGTACTTC. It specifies CASSVKWGETQYF.

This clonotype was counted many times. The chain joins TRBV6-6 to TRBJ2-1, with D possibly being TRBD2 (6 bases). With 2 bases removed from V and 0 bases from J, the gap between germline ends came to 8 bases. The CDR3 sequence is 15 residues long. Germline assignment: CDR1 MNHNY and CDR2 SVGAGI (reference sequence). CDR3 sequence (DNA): TGTGCCAGCAGTTACCAGGACTACTCCTACAATGAGCAGTTCTTC. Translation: CASSYQDYSYNEQFF.

CDR3 loop: CASSLTRDRVSGELFF. The DNA of the CDR3 is TGTGCCAGCAGCTTAACTCGGGACAGGGTATCCGGGGAGCTGTTTTTT. This chain uses TRBV7-8 with TRBJ2-2; 9 positions match TRBD1. After removal of 2 bases from V and 6 bases from J, the junction contained 7 bases not matched to a gene. CDR1 and CDR2 from the germline V gene are SGHVS and FQNEAQ. The CDR3 runs to 16 residues.

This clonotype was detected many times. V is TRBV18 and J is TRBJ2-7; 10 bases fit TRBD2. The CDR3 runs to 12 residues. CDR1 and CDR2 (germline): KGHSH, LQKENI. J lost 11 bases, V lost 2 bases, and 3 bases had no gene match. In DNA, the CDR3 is TGTGCCAGCTCACCAGGGACTAGCGACGAGTACTTC. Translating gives CASSPGTSDEYF.

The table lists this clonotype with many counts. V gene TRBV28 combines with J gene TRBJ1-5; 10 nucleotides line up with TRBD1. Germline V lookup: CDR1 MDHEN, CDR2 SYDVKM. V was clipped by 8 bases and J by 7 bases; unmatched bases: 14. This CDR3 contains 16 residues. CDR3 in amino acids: CASLSYRQGAWQPQHF. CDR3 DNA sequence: TGTGCCAGCCTATCTTATAGACAGGGGGCATGGCAGCCCCAGCATTTT.

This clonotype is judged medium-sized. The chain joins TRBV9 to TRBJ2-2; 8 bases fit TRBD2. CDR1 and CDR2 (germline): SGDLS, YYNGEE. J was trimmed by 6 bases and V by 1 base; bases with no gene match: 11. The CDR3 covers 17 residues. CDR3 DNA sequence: TGTGCCAGCAGCGTATACAGCGGGAGAGGGGGACCCGGGGAGCTGTTTTTT. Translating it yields CASSVYSGRGGPGELFF. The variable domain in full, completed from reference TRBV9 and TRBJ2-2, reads DSGVTQTPKHLITATGQRVTLRCSPRSGDLSVYWYQQSLDQGLQFLIQYYNGEERAKGNILERFSAQQFPDLHSELNLSSLELGDSALYFCASSVYSGRGGPGELFFGEGSRLTVL.

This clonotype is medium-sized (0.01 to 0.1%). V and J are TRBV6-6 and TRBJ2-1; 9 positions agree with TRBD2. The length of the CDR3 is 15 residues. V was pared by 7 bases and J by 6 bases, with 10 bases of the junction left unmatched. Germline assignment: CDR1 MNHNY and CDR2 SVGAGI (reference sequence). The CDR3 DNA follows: TGTGCCAGCACCCCCTCCCAGCGGGAGGTCAATGAGCAGTTCTTC. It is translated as CASTPSQREVNEQFF.

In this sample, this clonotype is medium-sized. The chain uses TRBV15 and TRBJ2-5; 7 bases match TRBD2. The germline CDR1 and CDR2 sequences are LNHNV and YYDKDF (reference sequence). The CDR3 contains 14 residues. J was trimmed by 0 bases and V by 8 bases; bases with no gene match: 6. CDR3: CATGREGHQETQYF. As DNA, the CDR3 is TGTGCCACCGGTAGGGAGGGCCACCAAGAGACCCAGTACTTC.

CDR3 sequence: CASSQGGGVYNEQFF. The DNA for the CDR3 is TGTGCCAGCAGCCAAGGGGGGGGAGTATACAATGAGCAGTTCTTC. V is TRBV4-2 and J is TRBJ2-1; 7 bases line up with TRBD2. After removal of 1 base from V and 4 bases from J, the junction contained 4 bases not matched to a gene. Germline V gives CDR1 LGHNA, CDR2 YNFKEQ. The CDR3 totals 15 residues.

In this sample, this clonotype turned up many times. The CDR3 loop reads CASSQVWASGSYEQYF. The CDR3 DNA is TGCGCCAGCAGCCAGGTATGGGCTAGCGGGAGTTACGAGCAGTACTTC. V is TRBV4-1 and J is TRBJ2-7; 10 nucleotides align to TRBD2. The CDR3 totals 16 residues. Germline V gene lookup returns CDR1 MGHRA and CDR2 YSYEKL. J gave up 4 bases and V 3 bases, and 9 bases lay outside the gene matches.

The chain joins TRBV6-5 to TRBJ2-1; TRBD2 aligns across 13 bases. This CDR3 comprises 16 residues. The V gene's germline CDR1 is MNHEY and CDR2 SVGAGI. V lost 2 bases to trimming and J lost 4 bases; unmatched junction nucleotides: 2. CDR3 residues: CASSYLGLAGYNEQFF. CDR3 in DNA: TGTGCCAGCAGTTACCTGGGACTAGCGGGGTACAATGAGCAGTTCTTC.

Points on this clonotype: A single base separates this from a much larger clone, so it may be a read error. The CDR3 here is CASSFPPRETQYF. CDR3 in DNA: TGTGCCAGCAGCTTCCCTCCCAGAGAGACCCAGTACTTC. The J gene is TRBJ2-5, the V gene TRBV7-9, with unresolved D. The CDR3 extends over 13 amino acids. Trimming pared 3 bases from V and 4 bases from J, leaving 9 bases between. Germline V gene lookup returns CDR1 SEHNR and CDR2 FQNEAQ (reference sequence).

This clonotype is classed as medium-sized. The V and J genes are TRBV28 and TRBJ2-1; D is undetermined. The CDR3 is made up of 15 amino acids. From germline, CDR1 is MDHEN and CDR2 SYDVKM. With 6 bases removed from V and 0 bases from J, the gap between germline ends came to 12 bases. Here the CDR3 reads CASRSDTLSYNEQFF. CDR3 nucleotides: TGTGCCAGCAGATCCGACACCCTCTCCTACAATGAGCAGTTCTTC. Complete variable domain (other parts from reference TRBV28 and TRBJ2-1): DVKVTQSSRYLVKRTGEKVFLECVQDMDHENMFWYRQDPGLGLRLIYFSYDVKMKEKGDIPEGYSVSREKKERFSLILESASTNQTSMYLCASRSDTLSYNEQFFGPGTRLTVL.

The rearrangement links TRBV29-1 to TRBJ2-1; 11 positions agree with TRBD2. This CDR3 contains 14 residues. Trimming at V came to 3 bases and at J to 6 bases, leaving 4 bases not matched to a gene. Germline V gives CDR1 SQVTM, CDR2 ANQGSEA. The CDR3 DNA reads TGCAGCGTTGACCCGACTAGCGGGGCCAATGAGCAGTTCTTC. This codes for CSVDPTSGANEQFF.

CDR3 region: CASTPTGDGAGELFF. The CDR3 region has the DNA TGTGCCAGCACACCGACAGGGGACGGAGCCGGGGAGCTGTTTTTT. The chain carries TRBV11-2 and TRBJ2-2; 8 bases match TRBD1. In germline, CDR1 is SGHAT, CDR2 FQNNGV. J lost 6 bases, V lost 7 bases, and 10 bases had no gene match. This CDR3 is 15 amino acids long.

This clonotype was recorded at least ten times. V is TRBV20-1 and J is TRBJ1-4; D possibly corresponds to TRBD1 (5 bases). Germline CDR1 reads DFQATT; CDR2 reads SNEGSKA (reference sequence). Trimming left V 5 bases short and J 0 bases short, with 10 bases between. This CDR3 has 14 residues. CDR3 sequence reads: CSAGTAATNEKLFF. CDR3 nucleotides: TGCAGTGCTGGGACCGCCGCAACTAATGAAAAACTGTTTTTT.

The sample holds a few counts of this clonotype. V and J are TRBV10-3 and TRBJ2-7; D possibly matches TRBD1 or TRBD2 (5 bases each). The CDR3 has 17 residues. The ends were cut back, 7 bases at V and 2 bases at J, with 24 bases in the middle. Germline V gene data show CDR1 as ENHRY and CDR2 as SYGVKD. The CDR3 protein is CAIKPGRTLDRPYEQYF. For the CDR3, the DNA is TGTGCCATCAAACCGGGACGAACCTTAGATCGGCCCTACGAGCAGTACTTC.

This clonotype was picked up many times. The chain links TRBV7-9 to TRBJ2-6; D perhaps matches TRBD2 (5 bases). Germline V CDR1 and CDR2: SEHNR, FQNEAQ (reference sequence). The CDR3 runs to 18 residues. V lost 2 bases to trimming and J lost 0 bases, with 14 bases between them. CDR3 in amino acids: CASSLLASGSSGANVLTF. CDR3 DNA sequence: TGTGCCAGCAGCTTATTGGCGAGCGGCAGCTCTGGGGCCAACGTCCTGACTTTC.

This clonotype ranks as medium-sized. CDR3 loop: CASSLSASSLQETQYF. CDR3 DNA sequence: TGCGCCAGCAGCTTGTCGGCCTCCTCCCTCCAAGAGACCCAGTACTTC. V usage is TRBV5-1 and J usage is TRBJ2-5; D gene ambiguous. There are 16 residues in the CDR3. The V end was cut by 1 base, the J end by 1 base, with 14 bases between. Germline assignment: CDR1 SGHRS and CDR2 YFSETQ.

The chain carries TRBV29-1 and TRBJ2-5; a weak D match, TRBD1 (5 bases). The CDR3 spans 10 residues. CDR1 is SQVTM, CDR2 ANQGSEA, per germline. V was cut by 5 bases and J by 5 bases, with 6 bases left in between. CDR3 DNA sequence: TGCAGCGTTCAGGGCGAGACCCAGTACTTC. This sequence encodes CSVQGETQYF.

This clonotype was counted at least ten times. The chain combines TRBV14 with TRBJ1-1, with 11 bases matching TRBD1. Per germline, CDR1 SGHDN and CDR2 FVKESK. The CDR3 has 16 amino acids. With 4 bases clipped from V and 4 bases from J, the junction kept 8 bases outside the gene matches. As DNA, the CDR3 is TGTGCCAGCAGCCTCTGGACAGGGGGCGCGGGCACTGAAGCTTTCTTT. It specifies CASSLWTGGAGTEAFF.